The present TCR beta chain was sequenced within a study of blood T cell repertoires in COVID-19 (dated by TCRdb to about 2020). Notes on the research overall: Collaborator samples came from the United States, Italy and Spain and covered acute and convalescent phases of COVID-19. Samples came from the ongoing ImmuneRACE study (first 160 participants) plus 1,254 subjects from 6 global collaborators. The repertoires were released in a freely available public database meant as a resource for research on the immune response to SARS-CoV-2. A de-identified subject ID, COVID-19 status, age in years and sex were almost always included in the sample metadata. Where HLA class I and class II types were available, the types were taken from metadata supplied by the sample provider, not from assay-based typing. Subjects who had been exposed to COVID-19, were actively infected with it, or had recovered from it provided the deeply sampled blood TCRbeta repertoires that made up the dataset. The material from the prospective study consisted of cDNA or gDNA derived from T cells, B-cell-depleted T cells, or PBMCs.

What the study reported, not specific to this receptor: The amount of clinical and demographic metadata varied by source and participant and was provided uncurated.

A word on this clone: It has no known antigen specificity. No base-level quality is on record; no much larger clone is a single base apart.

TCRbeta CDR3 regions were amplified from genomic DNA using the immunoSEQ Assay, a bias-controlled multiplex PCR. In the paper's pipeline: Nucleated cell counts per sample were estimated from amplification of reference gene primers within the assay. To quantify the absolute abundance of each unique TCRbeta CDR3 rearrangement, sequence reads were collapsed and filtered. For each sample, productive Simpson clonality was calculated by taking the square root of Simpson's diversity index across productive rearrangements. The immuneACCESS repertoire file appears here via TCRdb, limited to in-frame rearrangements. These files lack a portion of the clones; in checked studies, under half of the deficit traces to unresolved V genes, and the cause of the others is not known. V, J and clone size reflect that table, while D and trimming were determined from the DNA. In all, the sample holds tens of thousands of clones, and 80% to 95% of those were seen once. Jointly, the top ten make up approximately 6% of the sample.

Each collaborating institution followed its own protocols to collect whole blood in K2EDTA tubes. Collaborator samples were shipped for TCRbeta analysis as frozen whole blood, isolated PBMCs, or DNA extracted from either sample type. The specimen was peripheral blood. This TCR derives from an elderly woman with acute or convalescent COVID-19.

The CDR3 amino acid sequence is: CASSLATSPSTDTQYF. The sequence in DNA is TGTGCCAGCTCTCTTGCGACTAGTCCTAGCACAGATACGCAGTATTTT. The chain is encoded by TRBV18 joined to TRBJ2-3; perhaps TRBD2 is the D gene, with 6 bases matching. V was cut back by 6 bases and J by 0 bases, leaving a gap of 16 bases between them. Measured from the cysteine to the phenylalanine, the CDR3 is 16 residues long. The only DNA kept is the CDR3, 48 bases in frame from the first base. From a lookup of the germline V gene, CDR1 and CDR2 are KGHSH and LQKENI.